This TCR beta chain was found in a study of blood T cell repertoires in COVID-19. CDR3 length equals 16 residues. Looked up from germline, CDR1 is SNHLY and CDR2 is FYNNEI. Germline trimming cut 7 bases from V and 1 base from J; bases unmatched to any gene: 11. In the authors' methods: The authors estimated nucleated cell counts from reference gene primer amplification. Clones were read by immunoSEQ multiplex PCR, and TCRdb kept only the in-frame ones, dropping some. That table is the source of V, J and clone size, and D and trimming were worked out from the DNA. The sample records under 350,000 clones, 85% being singletons.

The rearrangement uses TRBV2 and TRBJ2-3, with 7 bases aligning to TRBD2. This sequence was found in a human donor in a cohort sampled during active COVID-19. Material for sequencing was peripheral blood. CDR3 in amino acids: CASTRKSGAGTDTQYF. For the CDR3, the DNA is TGTGCCAGCACCAGAAAGAGCGGGGCGGGCACAGATACGCAGTATTTT.